These 16 T cell receptor beta chains share one sample of origin, sequenced in a study of cytomegalovirus exposure and HLA in healthy donors. The PCR had 60 Vbeta and 13 Jbeta primers. The method was immunoSEQ multiplex PCR; TCRdb's version includes in-frame clones alone and lacks a portion of them. The sample has some 150,000 clones; about two thirds are singletons. The sequenced sample was PBMCs. The source of these receptors is a man in his fifties or sixties in good health and CMV-seropositive.

This chain connects TRBV5-4 to TRBJ1-6; tentative D call: TRBD1 (5 bases). Germline-derived CDR1 and CDR2 are SGHNT and YYREEE (reference sequence). V gave up 1 base and J gave up 0 bases, with 11 bases separating them. The CDR3 runs 17 residues. CDR3: CASSLRGESSYNSPLHF. The CDR3 DNA sequence: TGTGCCAGCAGCTTGAGGGGCGAGAGCTCCTATAATTCACCCCTCCACTTT.

This chain joins TRBV7-9 and TRBJ2-7; maybe TRBD2 (8 bases). CDR3 length: 13 amino acids. Trimming took off 6 bases at V and 6 bases at J, with 15 bases between the two ends. Germline V gene sequence: CDR1 SEHNR, CDR2 FQNEAQ (reference sequence). The CDR3 region has the DNA TGTGCCAGCAGTAGGGACAGCGGGGGCGAGCAGTACTTC. Its translation is CASSRDSGGEQYF.

For the CDR3, the DNA is TGTGCCAGCAGCTTACATCGGACAGGGTACACTGAAGCTTTCTTT. This codes for CASSLHRTGYTEAFF. J is TRBJ1-1 and V is TRBV7-2; 8 nucleotides match TRBD1. Looked up from germline, CDR1 is SGHTA and CDR2 is FQGNSA. The V gene end was trimmed by 2 bases and the J gene end by 3 bases; junction bases not matched to a gene: 5. The CDR3 totals 15 residues.

For this clone: At one end, the junction sequence differs from germline, possibly due to a read error. This chain uses TRBV28 with TRBJ2-7, with 8 bases lining up with TRBD1. The CDR3 runs 12 residues. CDR1 and CDR2 from the germline V gene are MDHEN and SYDVKM. For the CDR3, the DNA is TGTGCCAGCCGGGACAGGCTGTACGAGCGGTACTTC. Its protein product is CASRDRLYERYF. Supplemented by reference TRBV28 and TRBJ2-7, the full variable domain reads DVKVTQSSRYLVKRTGEKVFLECVQDMDHENMFWYRQDPGLGLRLIYFSYDVKMKEKGDIPEGYSVSREKKERFSLILESASTNQTSMYLCASRDRLYERYFGPGTRLTVT.

V usage is TRBV29-1 and J usage is TRBJ2-7; weak D call: TRBD1 (6 bases). The ends were cut back, 4 bases at V and 6 bases at J, with 13 bases in the middle. CDR3 length: 12 amino acids. CDR1 and CDR2 from the germline V gene are SQVTM and ANQGSEA. The CDR3, as DNA: TGCAGCGTTGTAGGGGACACCACCGAGCAGTACTTC. Protein product: CSVVGDTTEQYF.

This chain joins TRBV10-3 and TRBJ1-1, with D possibly TRBD1 on 6 matching bases. Germline V gives CDR1 ENHRY, CDR2 SYGVKD. V dropped 2 bases and J dropped 5 bases, with 12 bases sitting between them. The CDR3 covers 14 residues. CDR3 region: CAISEGTMGTEAFF. DNA for the CDR3: TGTGCCATCAGTGAGGGGACAATGGGGACTGAAGCTTTCTTT.

The chain recombines TRBV6-5 with TRBJ1-2; 7 bases are a match to TRBD1. There are 15 residues in the CDR3. V shed 3 bases, J shed 2 bases, and the junction held 6 bases outside the gene matches. Germline V gene lookup returns CDR1 MNHEY and CDR2 SVGAGI. CDR3 loop: CASSYSGQANYGYTF. CDR3 coding DNA: TGTGCCAGCAGTTATTCCGGACAGGCGAACTATGGCTACACCTTC.

In its sample, this clone was seen a few times. An end of the junction differs from the germline gene, which may be a read error. The chain couples TRBV6-5 to TRBJ2-3; TRBD1 matches 9 bases. Per germline, CDR1 MNHEY and CDR2 SVGAGI. The CDR3 contains 15 residues. In DNA, the CDR3 is TGTGCCAGCAATTACGGGACAGGGAGCACAGATACGCAGTATTTT. Amino acid sequence: CASNYGTGSTDTQYF.

J is TRBJ2-5 and V is TRBV6-6; D is perhaps TRBD2 (6 bases). There are 12 residues in the CDR3. The V and J ends lost 8 bases and 2 bases respectively, with 9 bases between them. Germline CDR1 reads MNHNY; CDR2 reads SVGAGI (reference sequence). CDR3 sequence: CASGAGQETQYF. Written as DNA, the CDR3 is TGTGCCAGCGGAGCGGGTCAAGAGACCCAGTACTTC.

The CDR3: CASSLGTDEQYF. The CDR3 DNA follows: TGTGCCAGCAGCTTAGGGACTGACGAGCAGTACTTC. V usage is TRBV11-3 and J usage is TRBJ2-7, with D possibly being TRBD2 (5 bases). V was trimmed by 1 base and J by 5 bases, leaving 6 bases between them. Germline V gene sequence: CDR1 SGHNT, CDR2 YENEEA. The CDR3 runs to 12 residues.

The genes are TRBV5-4 and TRBJ2-7, with 9 bases matching TRBD2. With 2 bases clipped from V and 2 bases from J, the junction kept 2 bases outside the gene matches. Germline-derived CDR1 and CDR2 are SGHNT and YYREEE (reference sequence). This CDR3 has 14 amino acids. The DNA of the CDR3 is TGTGCCAGCAGCTTAGCGGGAGGAACCTACGAGCAGTACTTC. It encodes CASSLAGGTYEQYF.

A remark on this clone: Mismatch with germline at one junction end may stem from a read error. This chain connects TRBV5-5 to TRBJ2-1; TRBD2 aligns across 11 bases. From germline, CDR1 is SGHKS and CDR2 YYEKEE (reference sequence). This CDR3 region has 14 residues. CDR3 amino acids: CAGSLRLAGGWQFF. The DNA of the CDR3 is TGTGCCGGCAGCTTGAGGCTAGCGGGAGGATGGCAGTTCTTC.

The chain links TRBV28 to TRBJ1-6; 9 nucleotides agree with TRBD1. Trimming at V came to 5 bases and at J to 7 bases, leaving 3 bases not matched to a gene. CDR3 length: 14 amino acids. Looked up from germline, CDR1 is MDHEN and CDR2 is SYDVKM. This chain's CDR3 is CASSHDRGNSPLHF. The CDR3 coding sequence is TGTGCCAGCAGTCATGACAGGGGGAATTCACCCCTCCACTTT.

V usage is TRBV5-5 and J usage is TRBJ2-1; TRBD1 might be the D (6 bases). The germline V and J ends were trimmed by 4 bases and 0 bases, with 14 bases remaining between them. Germline CDR1 reads SGHKS; CDR2 reads YYEKEE (reference sequence). The CDR3 extends over 16 amino acids. DNA for the CDR3: TGTGCCAGCAGCCTGGGGGCAGCCAGCTCCTACAATGAGCAGTTCTTC. The encoded protein is CASSLGAASSYNEQFF. The full variable domain, its missing parts supplied by reference TRBV5-5 and TRBJ2-1, is DAGVTQSPTHLIKTRGQQVTLRCSPISGHKSVSWYQQVLGQGPQFIFQYYEKEERGRGNFPDRFSARQFPNYSSELNVNALLLGDSALYLCASSLGAASSYNEQFFGPGTRLTVL.

The gene calls are TRBV6-5 and TRBJ2-7, with D maybe TRBD2 (5 bases). The germline CDR1 and CDR2 sequences are MNHEY and SVGAGI. CDR3 length equals 15 residues. Between the trimmed V and J ends, which lost 0 bases and 9 bases, there was a span of 18 bases. The CDR3 loop reads CASSYSRRTLGVQYF. The CDR3 DNA follows: TGTGCCAGCAGTTACTCGAGACGGACTCTCGGCGTGCAGTACTTC.

This sequence joins TRBV18 and TRBJ2-7, with TRBD1 identical over 9 bases. Germline CDR1 is KGHSH and CDR2 is LQKENI. J lost 2 bases, V lost 3 bases, and 2 bases had no gene match. The CDR3 runs 14 residues. In nucleotides, the CDR3 is TGTGCCAGCTCACCGACAGGGGGTGCCTACGAGCAGTACTTC. This gives the protein CASSPTGGAYEQYF.